This T cell receptor (beta chain) was captured in a study of Ad26.COV2.S vaccination and SARS-CoV-2 variants. On the study more broadly: By the intramuscular route, Ad26.COV2.S was given once, or twice 56 days apart. Study-wide results and limits: The TCR-based breadth and depth measures might underestimate overall T cell responses.

The CDR3 contains 15 residues. V dropped 5 bases and J dropped 5 bases, with 17 bases sitting between them. Per germline, CDR1 SNHLY and CDR2 FYNNEI. This clone appeared once. Its antigen is not known. Indicated treatment: around 19 received Ad26.COV2.S at low or high dose, single or two shots; about 5 received placebo; per-sample allocation not given. Sampling took place 63 days after the first vaccine or placebo injection. The vaccine antigen was prefusion-stabilized Wuhan SARS-CoV-2 spike. Profiled with immunoSEQ multiplex PCR; TCRdb holds only in-frame clones, not every one. The sample shows about 500,000 clones, nearly 90% of them seen only once.

This sequence joins TRBV2 and TRBJ2-3; D might be TRBD2 (6 bases). This specimen was peripheral blood, taken in a trial of Ad26.COV2.S vaccine versus placebo. The receptor comes from a person aged 18-60 years who received the Ad26.COV2.S COVID-19 vaccine or a placebo. CDR3 coding DNA: TGTGCCAGCAGTCGGGACTCTACCGGGGTAGATACGCAGTATTTT. Encoded protein: CASSRDSTGVDTQYF. The whole variable domain, filled in from reference TRBV2 and TRBJ2-3, reads EPEVTQTPSHQVTQMGQEVILRCVPISNHLYFYWYRQILGQKVEFLVSFYNNEISEKSEIFDDQFSVERPDGSNFTLKIRSTKLEDSAMYFCASSRDSTGVDTQYFGPGTRLTVL.